This TCR beta chain was documented in a study of identical twins. After template switching added a universal primer site, the resulting cDNA carried unique molecular identifiers. TCRdb used MiXCR to reprocess the 5' RACE reads, holding one entry per CDR3 protein. The sample holds approximately 700,000 distinct CDR3 sequences, 6.1% seen once. On this clonotype itself: Its matching antigen is unknown.

This CDR3 contains 13 residues. The V gene lost 0 bases and the J gene lost 4 bases, with 7 bases spanning the gap. Germline loops: CDR1 LGHNA, CDR2 YNFKEQ. Study-wide points: One should note that invariant MAIT and iNKT cells could partly confound zero-insertion analyses. While abundant cord blood beta clonotypes carried fewer insertions, memory repertoires showed no such pattern.

J is TRBJ2-7 and V is TRBV4-2; D might be TRBD1 (6 bases). This sequence originates from a man between 18 and 29 years old in good health. Sequencing was carried out using naive T cells sorted from blood. The chain's CDR3 is CASSQERGYEQYV. In DNA, the CDR3 is TGTGCCAGCAGCCAAGAAAGGGGGTACGAGCAGTACGTC.